This entry is about one TCR beta chain. The source of the sample is a study of blood T cell repertoires in COVID-19. Sequenced by immunoSEQ multiplex PCR; TCRdb stores in-frame clones only, minus some. The profile shows about 50,000 clones, 84% of them singletons. Germline values: CDR1 SGHTA, CDR2 FQGNSA. J lost 5 bases, V lost 6 bases, and 7 bases had no gene match. The CDR3 contains 14 residues. The sample consisted of peripheral blood. V is TRBV7-2 and J is TRBJ1-1; 9 bases map to TRBD1. This clonotype was obtained from a man aged 55 to 70 with acute or convalescent COVID-19. The CDR3: CASRLGQGSTEAFF. DNA of the CDR3: TGTGCCAGCAGACTCGGACAGGGGAGTACTGAAGCTTTCTTT.